This TCR beta chain was captured in a study of OX40 agonist ivuxolimab in advanced cancers. Study background: The patients received agonistic anti-OX40 (CD134) antibody ivuxolimab. Three patients, one with hepatocellular carcinoma and two with cutaneous melanoma, responded partially.

This table comes from immunoSEQ multiplex PCR, and its TCRdb copy is limited to in-frame clones, with some not included. In the table there are approximately 77,000 clones, under 90% of which are singletons. Germline-derived CDR1 and CDR2 are LNHDA and SQIVND (reference sequence). CDR3 size: 14 residues. V shed 8 bases and J shed 7 bases, with 17 bases lying between them. This receptor was obtained from an adult with an advanced solid tumor such as melanoma, head and neck, liver or kidney cancer. The J gene is TRBJ2-2, the V gene TRBV19, with D perhaps TRBD1 or TRBD2 (6 bases each). Sequencing used CD4+ or CD8+ T cells sorted from blood, obtained in a trial of the OX40 agonist ivuxolimab. The CDR3 DNA follows: TGTGCCAGTTGCCGGGACATGGGGGGCGGGGAGCTGTTTTTT. Translated: CASCRDMGGGELFF.